A selection of T cell receptor beta chains follows, all from one sample in a study of control samples from healthy donors and cancer patients. The table came from immunoSEQ multiplex PCR; TCRdb's copy has only in-frame clones and leaves some out. This table holds fewer than 95,000 clones, approximately 86% found once. What was sequenced was blood. The origin of the receptors is a man aged 25-40 years in good health. Each CDR3 is given with its conserved first and last residue. D genes are given only for firm matches. The listing skips clone size in some rows; elsewhere it reads once, few, many or a size class.

TRBV19	few	TRBJ1-1	.	TGTGCCAGTAGCCCGACAGTCACGAACACTGAAGCTTTCTTT	CASSPTVTNTEAFF
TRBV9	.	TRBJ1-4	.	TGTGCCAGCAGCGTAGCCTGGGAGAAAGAAAAACTGTTTTTT	CASSVAWEKEKLFF
TRBV7-2	.	TRBJ2-3	TRBD2	TGTGCCAGCAGCTTTAGCGGGGGGGGAGATACGCAGTATTTT	CASSFSGGGDTQYF
TRBV9	.	TRBJ2-3	.	TGTGCCAGCAGCGTAAGTGTCAGCACAGATACGCAGTATTTT	CASSVSVSTDTQYF
TRBV4-2	.	TRBJ2-7	TRBD2	TGTGCCAGCAGCCAAGATGGTCGGAGCGGGGGGAGAGAGCAGTACTTC	CASSQDGRSGGREQYF
TRBV11-2	.	TRBJ2-7	TRBD1	TGTGCCAGCAGCTTAGGGACAGGGCCCTACGAGCAGTACTTC	CASSLGTGPYEQYF
TRBV19	.	TRBJ1-5	.	TGTGCCAGTAGTATTCAGATCGTCGGCAGACTTAGTTTCAATCAGCCCCAGCATTTT	CASSIQIVGRLSFNQPQHF
TRBV6-5	.	TRBJ1-1	.	TGTGCCAGCAGCCTAAGGACGGGTATGAACACTGAAGCTTTCTTT	CASSLRTGMNTEAFF
TRBV9	few	TRBJ1-3	.	TGTGCCAGCAGCGTGCGGCCGGGGGGCATTGGAAACACCATATATTTT	CASSVRPGGIGNTIYF
TRBV10-3	.	TRBJ1-4	TRBD1	TGTGCCATCAGTGCACAGGGGGCGCGGGAAGCAAAACTGTTTTTT	CAISAQGAREAKLFF
TRBV2	.	TRBJ2-5	.	TGTGCCAGCAGGGGGGGTGAAGAGACCCAGTACTTC	CASRGGEETQYF
TRBV2	.	TRBJ1-1	.	TGTGCCAGCAGTGAAGATTCGGCAGTGGGGGCTGAAGCTTTCTTT	CASSEDSAVGAEAFF
TRBV30	.	TRBJ2-7	TRBD1	TGTGCCTGGAGCCCGGGACAGGGGAATGGGGACGAGCAGTACTTC	CAWSPGQGNGDEQYF
TRBV5-1	.	TRBJ2-7	TRBD2	TGCGCCAGCAGCTTTCGACTAGCGGGAGGCTACGAGCAGTACTTC	CASSFRLAGGYEQYF
TRBV6-5	.	TRBJ1-1	.	TGTGCCAGCAGGGGAAGGGAAAAGGGCACTGAAGCTTTCTTT	CASRGREKGTEAFF
TRBV7-9	.	TRBJ1-2	.	TGTGCCAGCAGCTTGCAAGGGGCACAGGGCTACACCTTC	CASSLQGAQGYTF
TRBV6-5	.	TRBJ1-5	TRBD1	TGTGCCGGCAAAACCCCGGGGACAGGGTCCCAGCCCCAGCATTTT	CAGKTPGTGSQPQHF
TRBV1	.	TRBJ2-5	.	TGCACCAGCAGCCAAACGACCCAGTACTTC	CTSSQTTQYF
TRBV7-9	.	TRBJ1-2	TRBD1	TGTGCCAGCAGCTCCGGGACAGGGGAAGACGGCTACACCTTC	CASSSGTGEDGYTF
TRBV12-3/TRBV12-4	.	TRBJ1-1	TRBD1	TGTGCCAGCAGCCTAGGGGGCCGGACTGAAGCTTTCTTT	CASSLGGRTEAFF
TRBV7-2	.	TRBJ2-2	.	TGTGCCAGCGGGAAAACGAGGGCTAGCTACACCGGGGAGCTGTTTTTT	CASGKTRASYTGELFF
TRBV9	.	TRBJ1-3	.	TGTGCCAGCAGCCCCTTGAGCGACACCATATATTTT	CASSPLSDTIYF
TRBV30	.	TRBJ2-6	.	TGTGCCTGGACCCCCATCCGCGGAGGGTCCGGGGCCAACGTCCTGACTTTC	CAWTPIRGGSGANVLTF
TRBV11-2	.	TRBJ1-1	.	TGTGCCAGCAGCTCCCCCGGGGGAGGGGGGAACACTGAAGCTTTCTTT	CASSSPGGGGNTEAFF
TRBV20-1	.	TRBJ1-2	.	TGCAGTGCTAGTACCCCGACTCTGACAGGTGGCTATGGCTACACCTTC	CSASTPTLTGGYGYTF
TRBV5-1	.	TRBJ2-5	.	TGCGCCAGCAGCTTGGAAGAGACCCAGTACTTC	CASSLEETQYF
TRBV4-2	.	TRBJ2-1	TRBD2	TGTGCCAGCAGCGCCCGAGCGGGGGGGATTTTAAATGAGCAGTTCTTC	CASSARAGGILNEQFF
TRBV7-6	.	TRBJ2-1	TRBD2	TGTGCCAGCAGCTTAGAGGCGGGGGGGCTAGTCGGTGAGCAGTTCTTC	CASSLEAGGLVGEQFF
TRBV3-1/TRBV3-2	.	TRBJ1-6	.	TGTGCCAGCAGGGGAGACATGAATAATTCACCCCTCCACTTT	CASRGDMNNSPLHF